This T cell receptor (beta chain) stems from a study of patients and donors after allogeneic stem cell transplantation. TCRdb reanalysed the RT-PCR reads using MiXCR and keeps one entry per CDR3 protein. The sample holds about a million distinct CDR3 sequences, approximately 19% seen once. The germline V gene has CDR1 MDHEN and CDR2 SYDVKM. The CDR3 is made up of 15 amino acids. Trimming removed 6 bases at V and 2 bases at J, with 11 bases between. This TCR came from a human donor who was either an allogeneic HSCT recipient or a stem cell or donor lymphocyte infusion donor (not recorded which). It is not recorded whose cells these are; they may come from a transplant donor. This chain links TRBV28 with TRBJ2-6; D is uncertain. The sequenced sample was blood, either unsorted or a sorted T cell fraction (not recorded which). This CDR3 is CASSRALPGANVLTF. The DNA of the CDR3 is TGTGCCAGCAGCCGGGCCCTCCCTGGGGCCAACGTCCTGACTTTC.